The sequence of this T cell receptor (beta chain) was determined in a study of pediatric ulcerative colitis. Findings and caveats of the study: Compared with controls, ulcerative colitis showed greater blood-rectum clone sharing.

Germline V gene lookup returns CDR1 MGHDK and CDR2 SYGVNS. The V end was cut by 2 bases, the J end by 10 bases, with 8 bases between. The CDR3 totals 11 residues. Profiling relied on immunoSEQ multiplex PCR, and the TCRdb table lists in-frame clones only, not all of them. The sample consists of roughly 70,000 clones, roughly 90% of them appearing once. This clone was detected only a few times. The antigen remains unidentified. The rearrangement links TRBV25-1 to TRBJ1-2; D call uncertain. The source material was blood. The origin of this receptor is a boy aged 5 to 17 with severe ulcerative colitis. This CDR3 is CASSEDPVYTF. For the CDR3, the DNA is TGTGCCAGCAGTGAAGACCCGGTCTACACCTTC.